This T cell receptor (beta chain) appears in the sequencing data of a study of blood T cell repertoires in COVID-19. Overall study context: Sites across the United States, Italy and Spain contributed samples from acute and convalescent COVID-19. PBMCs, B-cell-depleted T cells, or T cells were the source of the cDNA or gDNA that made up the material.

CDR3 size: 17 residues. CDR1 and CDR2 (germline): SGHVS, FQNEAQ. Deletions cut 1 base from V and 2 bases from J, with 18 bases between. As handled by the study authors: For nucleated cells, counts were estimated from reference gene primer amplification. Here immunoSEQ multiplex PCR was the method, and the copy in TCRdb shows in-frame clones only, minus some. V and J calls and clone size are copied from that table; D and trimming were computed from the DNA. Of approximately 130,000 clones listed, 84% were seen once; the top ten hold 10% to 15%. The clonotype was recovered from a human donor in a cohort sampled during active COVID-19. This rearrangement joins TRBV7-8 to TRBJ2-7, with D tentatively TRBD1 (6 bases). Sample: peripheral blood. Here the CDR3 DNA reads TGTGCCAGCAGCTTAGATAGTAGGGGGACGCACGCCTACGAGCAGTACTTC. Residues: CASSLDSRGTHAYEQYF.